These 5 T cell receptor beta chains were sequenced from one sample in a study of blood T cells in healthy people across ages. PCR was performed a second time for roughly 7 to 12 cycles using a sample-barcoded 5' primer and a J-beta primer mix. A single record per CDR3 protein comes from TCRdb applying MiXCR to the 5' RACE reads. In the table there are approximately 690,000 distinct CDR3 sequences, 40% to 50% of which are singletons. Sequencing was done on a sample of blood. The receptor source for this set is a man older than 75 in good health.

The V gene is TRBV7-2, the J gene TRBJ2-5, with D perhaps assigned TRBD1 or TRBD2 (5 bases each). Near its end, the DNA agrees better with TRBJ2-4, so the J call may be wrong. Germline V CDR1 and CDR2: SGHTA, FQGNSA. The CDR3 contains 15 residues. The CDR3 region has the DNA TGTGCCAGCAGCTTAGGGGGGTGGCTGGGGGACATTCAGTACTTC. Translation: CASSLGGWLGDIQYF.

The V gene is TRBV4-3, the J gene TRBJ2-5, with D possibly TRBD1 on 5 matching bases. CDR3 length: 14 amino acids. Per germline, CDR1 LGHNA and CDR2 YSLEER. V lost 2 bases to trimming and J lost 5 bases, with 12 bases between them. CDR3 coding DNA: TGCGCCAGCAGCCAACAGGGCCTTCTGGAGACCCAGTACTTC. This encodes CASSQQGLLETQYF.

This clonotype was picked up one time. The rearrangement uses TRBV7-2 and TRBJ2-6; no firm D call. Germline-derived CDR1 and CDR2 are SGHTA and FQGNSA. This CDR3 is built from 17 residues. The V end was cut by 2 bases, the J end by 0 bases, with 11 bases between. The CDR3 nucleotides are TGTGCCAGCAGCTTACTCGGACGAGGCTCTGGGGCCAACGTCCTGACTTTC. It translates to CASSLLGRGSGANVLTF. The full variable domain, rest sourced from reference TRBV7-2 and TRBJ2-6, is GAGVSQSPSNKVTEKGKDVELRCDPISGHTALYWYRQSLGQGLEFLIYFQGNSAPDKSGLPSDRFSAERTGGSVSTLTIQRTQQEDSAVYLCASSLLGRGSGANVLTFGAGSRLTVL.

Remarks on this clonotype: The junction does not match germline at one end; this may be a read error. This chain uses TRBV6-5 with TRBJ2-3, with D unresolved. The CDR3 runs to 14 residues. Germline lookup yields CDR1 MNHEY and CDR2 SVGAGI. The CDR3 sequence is CASSYSPGTDAQYF. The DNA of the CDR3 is TGTGCCAGCAGCTATAGTCCTGGCACAGATGCGCAGTATTTT.

The CDR3 nucleotides read TGTGCCAGCAGCGTGCGGACAGCGCCTGGTGGCTACACCTTC. This codes for CASSVRTAPGGYTF. V is TRBV5-6 and J is TRBJ1-2; possibly TRBD1 for D (6 bases). Looked up from germline, CDR1 is SGHDT and CDR2 is YYEEEE. This CDR3 contains 14 residues. Trimming removed 4 bases from V and 7 bases from J, with 17 bases in between.